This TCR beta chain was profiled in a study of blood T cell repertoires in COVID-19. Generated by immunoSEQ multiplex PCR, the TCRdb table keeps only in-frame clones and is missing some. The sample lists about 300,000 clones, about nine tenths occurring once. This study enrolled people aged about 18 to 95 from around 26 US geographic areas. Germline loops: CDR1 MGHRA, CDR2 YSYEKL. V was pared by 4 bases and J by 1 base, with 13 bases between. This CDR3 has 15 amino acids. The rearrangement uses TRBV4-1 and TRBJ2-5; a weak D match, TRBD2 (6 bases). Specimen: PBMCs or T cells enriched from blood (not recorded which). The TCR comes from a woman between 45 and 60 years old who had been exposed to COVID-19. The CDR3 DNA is TGCGCCAGCAGCCGAGCGTTAGCGGCCCAAGAGACCCAGTACTTC. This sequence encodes CASSRALAAQETQYF.